Described below is a single T cell receptor (beta chain) sequence and its context. Its antigen is not identified. This entry belongs to a study of cytomegalovirus exposure and HLA in healthy donors. For the study at large: An earlier analysis found some 120 million unique TCR beta sequences from about 190 million T cells.

V shed 4 bases and J shed 5 bases, with 11 bases lying between them. There are 14 residues in the CDR3. Germline values: CDR1 WSHSY, CDR2 SAAADI. Study-wide results and caveats: In vitro, three CMV-associated chains proved specific for CMV antigens. The study labeled 180 or so TCR beta chains cytomegalovirus-associated.

PCR was performed using 60 Vbeta and 13 Jbeta primers. This table comes from immunoSEQ multiplex PCR, and its TCRdb copy is limited to in-frame clones, with some not included. The sample has 60,000 or so clones; 77% are singletons. Sequenced: PBMCs. The V call is TRBV10-2, the J call TRBJ1-4; D is perhaps TRBD1 (6 bases). This clonotype was sampled from a woman aged 40 to 50 in good health and CMV-seropositive. This chain's CDR3 is CASSVGANNEKLFF. CDR3 sequence (DNA): TGCGCCAGCAGTGTGGGGGCAAACAATGAAAAACTGTTTTTT.